This T cell receptor (beta chain) stems from a study of blood T cell repertoires in COVID-19. Study details: Donors in the United States, Italy and Spain gave samples during acute or convalescent COVID-19. T cells, B-cell-depleted T cells, or PBMCs supplied cDNA or gDNA.

This CDR3 is built from 13 residues. V lost 6 bases, J lost 5 bases, and 5 bases stayed unmatched. How the authors handled the data: Cell counts per sample came from amplifying reference gene primers. TCRdb's table, derived via immunoSEQ multiplex PCR, lists solely in-frame clones and lacks some. V and J calls and clone size are those listed in that table; D and trimming were worked out from the DNA. The sample lists about 120,000 clones, more than 75% occurring once. Sequencing input: peripheral blood. The clonotype originates from a woman in her seventies with acute or convalescent COVID-19. The chain combines TRBV12-3 or TRBV12-4 with TRBJ1-2; 8 bases line up with TRBD1. The CDR3 DNA reads as TGTGCCAGCAGCTCCAGGGGGCCTTATGGCTACACCTTC. Its protein product is CASSSRGPYGYTF.